The 9 T cell receptor beta chains given below trace back to one sample, sequenced in a study of Graves' ophthalmopathy and Graves' hyperthyroidism. TCR beta CDR3 regions were amplified from RNA transcripts. A first-round RT-PCR used HTBI primers, followed by a second-round multiplex PCR. TCRdb reprocessed the multiplex PCR reads with MiXCR, giving one entry per CDR3 protein. The sample carries hundreds of thousands of distinct CDR3 sequences, around a fifth recorded once. The sample comprised peripheral blood. Receptor source: a woman aged 18-29 years with stable Graves' hyperthyroidism. Some clones in this sample may be carry-over from other donors' samples.

This clonotype has at least ten counts. The V call is TRBV7-9, the J call TRBJ1-6, with unresolved D. CDR3 length: 16 residues. The V end lost 4 bases, the J end lost 1 base, and 11 bases lay between the germline ends. The V gene's germline CDR1 is SEHNR and CDR2 FQNEAQ (reference sequence). The CDR3 loop reads CASSSAGGSYNSPLHF. CDR3 in DNA: TGTGCCAGCAGCTCGGCGGGAGGATCCTATAATTCACCCCTCCACTTT.

The table lists this clonotype with a count of one. This chain joins TRBV28 and TRBJ1-5; the match to TRBD1 covers 7 bases. This CDR3 spans 17 amino acids. Trimming removed 1 base from V and 0 bases from J; junction bases left unmatched: 6. Germline assignment: CDR1 MDHEN and CDR2 SYDVKM. In DNA, the CDR3 is TGTGCCAGCAGTTTATCGGGACAGTTCTATAGCAATCAGCCCCAGCATTTT. Its translation: CASSLSGQFYSNQPQHF.

This clonotype was observed many times. This chain joins TRBV6-5 and TRBJ2-5; D might be TRBD1 (6 bases). The germline CDR1 and CDR2 sequences are MNHEY and SVGAGI. The CDR3 consists of 15 residues. Trimming removed 4 bases from V and 5 bases from J, with 17 bases in between. CDR3 nucleotide sequence: TGTGCCAGCAGTTCGGCCGGTCCAAGGGGGGAGACCCAGTACTTC. Translating gives CASSSAGPRGETQYF.

The table lists this clonotype with many counts. The DNA is left out, because the CDR3 cannot be placed on it with certainty; the CDR3 is given as TCRdb lists it. The V gene is TRBV6-5, the J gene TRBJ1-1. Germline values: CDR1 MNHEY, CDR2 SVGAGI. With termini counted, the CDR3 has 14 amino acids. CDR3 loop: CASSYVGGGTEASF.

This clonotype was picked up many times. The chain couples TRBV12-3 or TRBV12-4 to TRBJ1-6; D may be TRBD1 (6 bases). CDR3 length: 16 amino acids. Trimming shortened V by 6 bases and J by 0 bases, and 12 bases separated the two germline ends. Here the CDR3 reads CASRKDSSSYNSPLHF. The CDR3 nucleotides read TGTGCCAGCAGGAAGGACAGCAGCTCCTATAATTCACCCCTCCACTTT.

At least ten counts were recorded for this clonotype. The chain employs TRBV19 and TRBJ1-2, with D tentatively TRBD1 (5 bases). V lost 7 bases and J 4 bases, leaving 16 bases between the germline ends. The germline gives CDR1 LNHDA, CDR2 SQIVND (reference sequence). The CDR3 is made up of 14 amino acids. CDR3 loop: CASMVRAGPYGYTF. The CDR3 bases are TGTGCCAGTATGGTGAGGGCAGGGCCCTATGGCTACACCTTC.

There are many counts of this clonotype. The chain combines TRBV5-6 with TRBJ2-7; 7 nucleotides match TRBD1. The J segment lost 2 bases and the V segment lost 2 bases, leaving 4 bases of the junction unmatched. This CDR3 is 14 amino acids long. CDR1 and CDR2 from the germline V gene are SGHDT and YYEEEE. The CDR3 reads CASSFDRVPYEQYF. CDR3 nucleotides: TGTGCCAGCAGCTTCGACAGGGTTCCCTACGAGCAGTACTTC. The complete variable domain, with remaining parts taken from reference TRBV5-6 and TRBJ2-7, reads DAGVTQSPTHLIKTRGQQVTLRCSPKSGHDTVSWYQQALGQGPQFIFQYYEEEERQRGNFPDRFSGHQFPNYSSELNVNALLLGDSALYLCASSFDRVPYEQYFGPGTRLTVT.

The rearrangement uses TRBV28 and TRBJ2-7; D unresolved. Germline V gene lookup returns CDR1 MDHEN and CDR2 SYDVKM. Trimming removed 2 bases at V and 3 bases at J, with 14 bases between. CDR3 size: 15 residues. CDR3 residues: CASSLSMVGGYEQYF. The CDR3 coding sequence is TGTGCCAGCAGTTTAAGTATGGTGGGCGGCTACGAGCAGTACTTC.

This clonotype was seen ten or more times. The CDR3 loop is CASSEAGQGLAFF. The CDR3, as DNA: TGTGCCAGCAGTGAAGCGGGACAGGGATTGGCTTTCTTT. The gene calls are TRBV6-1 and TRBJ1-1; TRBD1 matches at 9 bases. This CDR3 spans 13 amino acids. Germline V gene data show CDR1 as MNHNS and CDR2 as SASEGT. V lost 0 bases and J lost 11; bases outside the gene matches: 4.